Included here is one T cell receptor beta chain sequence, with context. Its antigen is not yet known. One base away there is no much larger clone; base qualities are not given. TCRbeta CDR3 regions were amplified from genomic DNA using the immunoSEQ Assay, a bias-controlled multiplex PCR. As for the authors' bioinformatics: The number of nucleated cells in each sample was estimated by amplification of reference gene primers within the assay. Sequence reads were collapsed and filtered to measure the absolute abundance of every unique TCRbeta CDR3 rearrangement. Productive Simpson clonality was computed per sample as the square root of Simpson's diversity index over productive rearrangements. The clones in this table, taken by TCRdb from immuneACCESS, are in-frame only. Not every clone is retained; where verified, under half of the shortfall comes from an unresolved V gene, and the cause of the rest is unknown. The DNA was the basis for D and trimming; V, J and clone size are from that table. For this sample the table gives around 60,000 clones, of which 75% to 95% were detected only once. 9.1% of the sample is in the top ten clones.

This record belongs to a study of blood T cell repertoires in COVID-19 (dated by TCRdb to about 2020). Study-level background: Samples covering the acute and convalescent phases of COVID-19 were provided by collaborators in the United States, Italy and Spain. Where available, HLA class I and class II types were taken from metadata supplied by the sample provider and were not determined by assay-based typing. The sample metadata nearly always contained a de-identified subject ID, COVID-19 status, age in years and sex. The dataset comprised deeply sampled blood TCRbeta repertoires from subjects exposed to, actively infected with, or recovered from COVID-19. The repertoires were released in a freely available public database meant as a resource for research on the immune response to SARS-CoV-2. Samples came from the ongoing ImmuneRACE study (first 160 participants) plus 1,254 subjects from 6 global collaborators. The material from the prospective study consisted of cDNA or gDNA derived from T cells, B-cell-depleted T cells, or PBMCs.

The trim is 2 bases for V and 6 bases for J, with a gap of 17 bases between the germline ends. Including the terminal cysteine and phenylalanine, the CDR3 comprises 16 residues. CDR3 DNA only is kept here, 48 bases in frame from base 1. The germline V gene yields MGHRA for CDR1 and YSYEKL for CDR2. The collaborating institutions used their own protocols to collect whole blood in K2EDTA tubes. For TCRbeta analysis, collaborators shipped samples in one of three forms: frozen whole blood, isolated PBMCs, or DNA extracted from either of those sample types. Study-wide conclusions, independent of this receptor: The amount of clinical and demographic metadata varied by source and participant and was provided uncurated.

The clonotype comes from a woman older than 75 with active COVID-19. The chain is assembled from TRBV4-1 and TRBJ2-1; the best D guess is TRBD1, with 5 bases matching. The sample taken for sequencing was peripheral blood. The CDR3 region reads CASSQTQGGFPNEQFF. The nucleotides are TGCGCCAGCAGCCAAACGCAGGGTGGGTTTCCCAATGAGCAGTTCTTC.